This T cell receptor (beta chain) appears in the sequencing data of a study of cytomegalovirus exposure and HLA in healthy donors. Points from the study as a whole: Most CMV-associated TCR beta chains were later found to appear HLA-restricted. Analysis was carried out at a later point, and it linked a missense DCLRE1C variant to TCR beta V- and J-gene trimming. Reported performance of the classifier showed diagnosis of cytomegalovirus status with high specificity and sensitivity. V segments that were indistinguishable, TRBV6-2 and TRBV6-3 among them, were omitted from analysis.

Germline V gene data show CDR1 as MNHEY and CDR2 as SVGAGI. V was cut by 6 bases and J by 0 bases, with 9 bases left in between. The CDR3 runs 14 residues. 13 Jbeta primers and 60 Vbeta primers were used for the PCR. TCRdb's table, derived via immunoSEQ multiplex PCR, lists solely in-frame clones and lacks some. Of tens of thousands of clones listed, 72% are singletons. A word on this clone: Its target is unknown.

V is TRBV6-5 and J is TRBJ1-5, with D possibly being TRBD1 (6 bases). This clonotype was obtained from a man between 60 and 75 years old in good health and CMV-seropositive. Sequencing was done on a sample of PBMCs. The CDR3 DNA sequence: TGTGCCAGCAGCTTACAGGGTAGCAATCAGCCCCAGCATTTT. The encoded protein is CASSLQGSNQPQHF.